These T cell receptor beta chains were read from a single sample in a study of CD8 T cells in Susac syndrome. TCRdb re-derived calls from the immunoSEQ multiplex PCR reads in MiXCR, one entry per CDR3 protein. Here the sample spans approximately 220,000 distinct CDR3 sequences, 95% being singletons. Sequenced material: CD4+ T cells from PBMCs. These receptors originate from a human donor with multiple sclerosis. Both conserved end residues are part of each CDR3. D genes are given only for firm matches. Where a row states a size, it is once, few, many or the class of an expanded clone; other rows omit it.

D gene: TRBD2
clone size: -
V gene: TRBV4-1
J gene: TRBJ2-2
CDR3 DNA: TGCGCCAGCAGCCAAGATCTCGCGGGGGTGAACACCGGGGAGCTGTTTTTT
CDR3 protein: CASSQDLAGVNTGELFF

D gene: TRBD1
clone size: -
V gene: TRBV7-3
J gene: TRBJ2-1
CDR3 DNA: TGTGCCAGCAGCCTTATATACGGACAGGGTGGGGTTGAGCAGTTCTTC
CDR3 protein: CASSLIYGQGGVEQFF

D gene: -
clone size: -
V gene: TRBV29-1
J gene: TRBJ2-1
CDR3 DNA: TGCAGCGTTGATCCGACTGCAAACAATGAGCAGTTCTTC
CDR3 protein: CSVDPTANNEQFF

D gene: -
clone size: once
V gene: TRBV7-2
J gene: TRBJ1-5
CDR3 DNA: TGTGCCAGCAGCTTAGGTCCCTCCCAGCCCCAGCATTTT
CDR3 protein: CASSLGPSQPQHF

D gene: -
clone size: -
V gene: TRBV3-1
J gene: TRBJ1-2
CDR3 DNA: TGTGCCAGCAGCCCAGTGGGCAGCGGCAATGGCTACACCTTC
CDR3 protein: CASSPVGSGNGYTF

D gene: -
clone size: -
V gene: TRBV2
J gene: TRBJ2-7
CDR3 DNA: TGTGCCAGCAGTCAACAGGGAGGTGAGCAGTACTTC
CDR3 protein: CASSQQGGEQYF

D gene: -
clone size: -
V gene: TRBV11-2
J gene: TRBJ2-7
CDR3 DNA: TGTGCCAGCAGCAACACAGACATAGGTCCATACGAGCAGTACTTC
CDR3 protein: CASSNTDIGPYEQYF

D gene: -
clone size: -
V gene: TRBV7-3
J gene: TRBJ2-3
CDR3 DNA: TGTGCCAGCAGCGCGGCGGGGCCCGCAGATACGCAGTATTTT
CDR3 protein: CASSAAGPADTQYF

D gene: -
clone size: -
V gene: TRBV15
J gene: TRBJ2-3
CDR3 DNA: TGTGCCACCAGCTTCGACCGTCCAGATACGCAGTATTTT
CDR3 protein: CATSFDRPDTQYF

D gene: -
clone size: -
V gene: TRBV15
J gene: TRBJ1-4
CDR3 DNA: TGTGCCACCAGCAGAGGAGTAACACAGGGAGAAAAACTGTTTTTT
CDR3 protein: CATSRGVTQGEKLFF

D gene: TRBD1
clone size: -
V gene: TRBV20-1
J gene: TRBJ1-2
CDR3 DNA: TGCAGTGCTACAACTGACAGGGACTATGGCTACACCTTC
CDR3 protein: CSATTDRDYGYTF

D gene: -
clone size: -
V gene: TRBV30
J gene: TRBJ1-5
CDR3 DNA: TGTGCCTGGAGTGTACGGGGGCAATATCAGCCCCAGCATTTT
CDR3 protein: CAWSVRGQYQPQHF

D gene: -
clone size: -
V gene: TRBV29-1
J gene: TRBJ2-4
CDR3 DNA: TGCAGCTCCAGGGATGACAAAAACATTCAGTACTTC
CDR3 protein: CSSRDDKNIQYF

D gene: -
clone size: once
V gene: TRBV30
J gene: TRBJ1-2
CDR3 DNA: TGTGCCTGGAGCCCCGGAAGGAGCTATGGCTACACCTTC
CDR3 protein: CAWSPGRSYGYTF

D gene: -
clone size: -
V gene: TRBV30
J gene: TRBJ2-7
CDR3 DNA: TGTGCCTGGAGTTCAGGGGGGAACTACGAGCAGTACTTC
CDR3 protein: CAWSSGGNYEQYF

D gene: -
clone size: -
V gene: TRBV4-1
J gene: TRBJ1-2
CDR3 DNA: TGCGCCAGCGATCCTGAAGGGACGACAAACTATGGCTACACCTTC
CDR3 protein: CASDPEGTTNYGYTF

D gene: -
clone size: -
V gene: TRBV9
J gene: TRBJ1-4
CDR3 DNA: TGTGCCAGCAGCGTAGCAGGGGAGAGAGAAAAACTGTTTTTT
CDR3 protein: CASSVAGEREKLFF

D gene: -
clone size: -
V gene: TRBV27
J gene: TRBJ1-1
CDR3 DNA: TGTGCCAGCAGTTTCTCCGGGGTGGGTGAAGCTTTCTTT
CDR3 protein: CASSFSGVGEAFF

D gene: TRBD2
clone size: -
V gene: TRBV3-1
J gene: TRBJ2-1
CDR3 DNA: TGTGCCAGCAGCCAGGGGGGGTCCTACAATGAGCAGTTCTTC
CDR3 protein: CASSQGGSYNEQFF

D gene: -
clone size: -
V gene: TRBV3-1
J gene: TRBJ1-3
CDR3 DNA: TGTGCCAGCAGCCAACTCTCTGGAAACACCATATATTTT
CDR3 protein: CASSQLSGNTIYF

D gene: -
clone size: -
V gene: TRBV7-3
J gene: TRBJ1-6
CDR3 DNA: TGTGCCAGCAGCTTAATCCCCAATAATAATTCACCCCTCCACTTT
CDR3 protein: CASSLIPNNNSPLHF

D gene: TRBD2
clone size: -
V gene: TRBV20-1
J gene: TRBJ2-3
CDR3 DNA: TGCAGTGCTAGCTCTAGCGGGGGCGGAGGCGCAGATACGCAGTATTTT
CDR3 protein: CSASSSGGGGADTQYF

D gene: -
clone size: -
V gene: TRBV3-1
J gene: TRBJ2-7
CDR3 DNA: TGTGCCAGCTCCTCCAGCGGAAGGGGCCGGGAGCAGTACTTC
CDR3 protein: CASSSSGRGREQYF

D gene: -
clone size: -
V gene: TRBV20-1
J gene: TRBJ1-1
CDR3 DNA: TGCAGTGCAGCCGGGTTGATTTCTGAAGCTTTCTTT
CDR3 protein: CSAAGLISEAFF

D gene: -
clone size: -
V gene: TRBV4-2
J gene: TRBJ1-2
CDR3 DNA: TGTGCCAGCAGTCAACTCGAGGAGCTCTATGGCTACACCTTC
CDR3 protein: CASSQLEELYGYTF

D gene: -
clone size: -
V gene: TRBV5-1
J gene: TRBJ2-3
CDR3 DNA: TGCGCCAGCAGGTACAGCACAGATACGCAGTATTTT
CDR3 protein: CASRYSTDTQYF

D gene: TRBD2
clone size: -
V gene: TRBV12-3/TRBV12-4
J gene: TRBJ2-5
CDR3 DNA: TGTGCCAGCAGTTTAGCGGGGGGGACAGAGACCCAGTACTTC
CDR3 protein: CASSLAGGTETQYF

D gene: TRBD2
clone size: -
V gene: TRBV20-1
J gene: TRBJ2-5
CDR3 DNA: TGCAGTGCCCAACAACCGCTAGCGGGGGGGCTACAAGAGACCCAGTACTTC
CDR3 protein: CSAQQPLAGGLQETQYF

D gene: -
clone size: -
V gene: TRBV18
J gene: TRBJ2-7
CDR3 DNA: TGTGCCAGCTCACCGAGCGGTACTGACGGTTACTTC
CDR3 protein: CASSPSGTDGYF

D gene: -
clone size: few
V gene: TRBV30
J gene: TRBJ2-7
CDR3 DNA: TGTGCCTGGAGTCCCAGTTACTACGAGCAGTACTTC
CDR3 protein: CAWSPSYYEQYF

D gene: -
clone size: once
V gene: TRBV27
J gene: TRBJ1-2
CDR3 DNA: TGTGCCAGCAGTTTAGACGCCTTCTCGTTGGTCGGCTACACCTTC
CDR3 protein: CASSLDAFSLVGYTF

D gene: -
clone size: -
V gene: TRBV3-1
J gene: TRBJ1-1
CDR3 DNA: TGTGCCAGCAGCCAGTGGGAGGCGAACACTGAAGCTTTCTTT
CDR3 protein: CASSQWEANTEAFF

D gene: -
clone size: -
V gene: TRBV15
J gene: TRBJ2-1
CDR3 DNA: TGTGCCACCAGCAGGCGGGCTAGGGAGCACGAGCAGTTCTTC
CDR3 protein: CATSRRAREHEQFF

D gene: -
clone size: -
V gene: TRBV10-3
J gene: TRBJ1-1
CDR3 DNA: TGTGCCATCCAAAACGCGGCTGAAGCTTTCTTT
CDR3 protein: CAIQNAAEAFF

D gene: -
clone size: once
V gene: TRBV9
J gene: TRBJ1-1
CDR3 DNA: TGTGCCAGCACCCGAGGGAGGGGGAATACTGAAGCTTTCTTT
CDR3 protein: CASTRGRGNTEAFF

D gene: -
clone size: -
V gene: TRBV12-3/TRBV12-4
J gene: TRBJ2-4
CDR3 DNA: TGTGCCAGCAGTTTTCCAGGGGCAAGCATTCAGTACTTC
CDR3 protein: CASSFPGASIQYF

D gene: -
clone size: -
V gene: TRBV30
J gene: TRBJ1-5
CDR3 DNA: TGTGCCTGGACAGGGGACACTAATCAGCCCCAGCATTTT
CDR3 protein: CAWTGDTNQPQHF

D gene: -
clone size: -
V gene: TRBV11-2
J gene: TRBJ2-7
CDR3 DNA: TGTGCCAGCAGCCCTCAGGGGAAGGGAGGCGACGAGCAGTACTTC
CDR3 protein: CASSPQGKGGDEQYF

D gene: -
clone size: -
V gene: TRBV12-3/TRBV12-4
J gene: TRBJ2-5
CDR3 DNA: TGTGCCAGCAGTTTATTGGCAGGGGACGGTGAGACCCAGTACTTC
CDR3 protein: CASSLLAGDGETQYF

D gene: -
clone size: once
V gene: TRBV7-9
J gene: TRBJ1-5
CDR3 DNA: TGTGCCAGCAGCTTAGTGGGTTCTGGCGGTCAGCCCCAGCATTTT
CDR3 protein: CASSLVGSGGQPQHF

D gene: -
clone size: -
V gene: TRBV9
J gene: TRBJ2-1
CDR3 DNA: TGTGCCAGCAGCGTAGGGGGGACACGCAATGAGCAGTTCTTC
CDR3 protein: CASSVGGTRNEQFF

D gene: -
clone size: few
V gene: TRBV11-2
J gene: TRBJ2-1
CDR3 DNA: TGTGCCAGCTCCTACGGGGGAGAGCAGTTCTTC
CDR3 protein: CASSYGGEQFF

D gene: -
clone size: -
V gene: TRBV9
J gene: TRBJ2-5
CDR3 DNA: TGTGCCAGCAGCTGGACCAGGAACGGAGAGACCCAGTACTTC
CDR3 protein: CASSWTRNGETQYF

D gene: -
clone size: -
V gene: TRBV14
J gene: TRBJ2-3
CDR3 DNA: TGTGCCAGCAGCCAAGATATGTCCGCAGGCACAGATACGCAGTATTTT
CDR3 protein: CASSQDMSAGTDTQYF

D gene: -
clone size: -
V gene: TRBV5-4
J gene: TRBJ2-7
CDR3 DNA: TGTGCCAGCAGCTTAGATGCCGCTCGAAGATCCGACGAGCAGTACTTC
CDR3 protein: CASSLDAARRSDEQYF